Below are 28 T cell receptor beta chains sequenced from a single sample in a study of blood T cells in healthy people across ages (dated by TCRdb to the mid-2010s). The library was generated by 5' RACE. TCRdb lists the instrument as Illumina HiSeq 2500. A second PCR of roughly 7 to 12 cycles was performed with a sample-barcoded 5' primer and a J-beta primer mix. The public reads were reprocessed in TCRdb via fastp at Q25 and MiXCR, keeping in-frame beta chains. Records with the same CDR3 protein are collapsed into one entry carrying the most frequent genes and DNA. The sample records about 800,000 distinct CDR3 sequences, less than 60% of which are singletons. The ten largest clones capture about a sixth of the sample. The sequenced material came from blood. Receptor source: a man older than 75 in good health.

The V call is TRBV11-2, the J call TRBJ2-7; 7 bases match TRBD1. Looked up from germline, CDR1 is SGHAT and CDR2 is FQNNGV. The CDR3 has 16 residues. V was clipped by 4 bases and J by 7 bases; unmatched bases: 16. The CDR3 here is CASSSKTGASYNEQYF. DNA of the CDR3: TGTGCCAGCAGCTCTAAAACAGGGGCATCCTACAATGAGCAGTACTTC. Based on the CDR3 plus reference TRBV11-2 and TRBJ2-7, the full variable domain is EAGVAQSPRYKIIEKRQSVAFWCNPISGHATLYWYQQILGQGPKLLIQFQNNGVVDDSQLPKDRFSAERLKGVDSTLKIQPAKLEDSAVYLCASSSKTGASYNEQYFGPGTRLTVT.

The chain links TRBV3-1 to TRBJ1-2, with TRBD1 matching 9 bases. The CDR3 runs 16 residues. V lost 4 bases, J lost 3 bases, and 9 bases stayed unmatched. Germline V gene lookup returns CDR1 LGHDT and CDR2 YNNKEL (reference sequence). For the CDR3, the DNA is TGTGCCAGCAGCCCTGACGGACAGGGGCCTTACTATGGCTACACCTTC. It specifies CASSPDGQGPYYGYTF. Looking up the rest from reference TRBV3-1 and TRBJ1-2 gives the full variable domain: DTAVSQTPKYLVTQMGNDKSIKCEQNLGHDTMYWYKQDSKKFLKIMFSYNNKELIINETVPNRFSPKSPDKAHLNLHINSLELGDSAVYFCASSPDGQGPYYGYTFGSGTRLTVV.

This clonotype appeared a single time. The chain combines TRBV6-1 with TRBJ1-2; D may be TRBD1 (5 bases). The germline gives CDR1 MNHNS, CDR2 SASEGT. Between the trimmed V and J ends, which lost 8 bases and 4 bases, there was a span of 17 bases. The CDR3 runs 14 residues. The CDR3 loop is CASDSAGTIYGYTF. The CDR3 DNA reads TGTGCCAGCGACAGTGCAGGCACAATCTATGGCTACACCTTC.

This chain uses TRBV27 with TRBJ2-7, with TRBD2 matching 9 bases. Germline CDR1 and CDR2: MNHEY and SMNVEV (reference sequence). This CDR3 spans 16 amino acids. The V segment lost 1 base and the J segment 0 bases; nucleotides outside the gene matches: 4. The CDR3 bases are TGTGCCAGCAGTTTATTGGCGGGAGGGCCCTCCTACGAGCAGTACTTC. It yields the protein CASSLLAGGPSYEQYF.

This clonotype has only a few counts. The genes are TRBV6-1 and TRBJ2-5; D is ambiguous. V was cut by 4 bases and J by 4 bases, with 10 bases left in between. The CDR3 loop spans 13 amino acids. In germline, CDR1 is MNHNS, CDR2 SASEGT. The CDR3 region is CASSARFGETQYF. CDR3 bases: TGTGCCAGCAGTGCTCGGTTTGGAGAGACCCAGTACTTC.

This chain joins TRBV11-1 and TRBJ2-1; 7 bases line up with TRBD1. The CDR3 runs 14 residues. Per germline, CDR1 SGHAT and CDR2 FQDESV (reference sequence). J gave up 8 bases and V 5 bases, and 9 bases lay outside the gene matches. This CDR3 is CASSVQGGGDEQFF. In DNA, the CDR3 is TGTGCCAGCAGCGTTCAAGGGGGCGGCGATGAGCAGTTCTTC.

The chain joins TRBV5-1 to TRBJ2-3; D may be TRBD2 (6 bases). Looked up from germline, CDR1 is SGHRS and CDR2 is YFSETQ. Trimming took off 2 bases at V and 3 bases at J, with 13 bases between the two ends. This CDR3 is built from 15 residues. The CDR3 is CASSFFSSETDTQYF. CDR3 bases: TGCGCCAGCAGCTTCTTCTCTAGCGAGACAGATACGCAGTATTTT. The complete variable domain, with remaining parts taken from reference TRBV5-1 and TRBJ2-3, reads KAGVTQTPRYLIKTRGQQVTLSCSPISGHRSVSWYQQTPGQGLQFLFEYFSETQRNKGNFPGRFSGRQFSNSRSEMNVSTLELGDSALYLCASSFFSSETDTQYFGPGTRLTVL.

A word on this clonotype: A single base separates this from a much larger clone, so it may be a read error. The V and J genes are TRBV5-1 and TRBJ2-3; the D gene is possibly TRBD2 (5 bases). Germline-derived CDR1 and CDR2 are SGHRS and YFSETQ. The CDR3 covers 14 residues. In nucleotides, the CDR3 is TGCGCCAGCAGCACCCGGGCTAGCATAGATACGCAGTATTTT. Protein: CASSTRASIDTQYF. The full variable domain, in which reference TRBV5-1 and TRBJ2-3 provide the parts outside the CDR3, is KAGVTQTPRYLIKTRGQQVTLSCSPISGHRSVSWYQQTPGQGLQFLFEYFSETQRNKGNFPGRFSGRQFSNSRSEMNVSTLELGDSALYLCASSTRASIDTQYFGPGTRLTVL.

With respect to this clonotype: A junction boundary mismatches the germline segment, possibly from a read error. This sequence joins TRBV20-1 and TRBJ2-1; D remains ambiguous. Germline lookup yields CDR1 DFQATT and CDR2 SNEGSKA (reference sequence). The CDR3 extends over 15 amino acids. The CDR3 loop reads CSAPDRSVTYNEQLF. CDR3 sequence (DNA): TGCAGTGCGCCGGACCGAAGCGTGACCTACAATGAGCAGTTGTTC.

J is TRBJ2-7 and V is TRBV28; perhaps TRBD2 as D (6 bases). The CDR3 consists of 16 residues. V was pared by 2 bases and J by 1 base, with 15 bases between. Germline-derived CDR1 and CDR2 are MDHEN and SYDVKM. The CDR3 coding sequence is TGTGCCAGCAGTTTAGGCGTTAGAGGACTATCCTACGAGCAGTACTTC. Translating it yields CASSLGVRGLSYEQYF. Full variable domain (outside the CDR3, taken from reference TRBV28 and TRBJ2-7): DVKVTQSSRYLVKRTGEKVFLECVQDMDHENMFWYRQDPGLGLRLIYFSYDVKMKEKGDIPEGYSVSREKKERFSLILESASTNQTSMYLCASSLGVRGLSYEQYFGPGTRLTVT.

CDR3 nucleotides: TGTGCCAGTAGGAGAGGGGTCCCTGAAGCTTTCTTT. Translation gives CASRRGVPEAFF. The chain combines TRBV2 with TRBJ1-1; D perhaps matches TRBD1 (5 bases). Germline V gene lookup returns CDR1 SNHLY and CDR2 FYNNEI. The germline V and J ends were trimmed by 9 bases and 6 bases, with 14 bases remaining between them. The CDR3 length is 12 residues.

The V gene is TRBV25-1, the J gene TRBJ2-4; no firm D call. The J call may be wrong; the DNA end is better matched by TRBJ2-7. The length of the CDR3 is 14 residues. Per the germline V gene, CDR1 is MGHDK and CDR2 is SYGVNS. In nucleotides, the CDR3 is TGTGCCAGCAGCGACACCGTCAGCCTCAACGAGCAGTACTTC. Amino acid sequence: CASSDTVSLNEQYF.

The chain recombines TRBV12-3 or TRBV12-4 with TRBJ1-6, with D unresolved. Trimming shortened V by 6 bases and J by 5 bases, and 11 bases separated the two germline ends. The CDR3 is made up of 14 amino acids. CDR3 region: CASRETLDNSPLHF. The CDR3 nucleotides read TGTGCCAGCAGAGAGACGCTTGATAATTCACCCCTCCACTTT.

This clonotype was seen a few times. The V gene is TRBV15, the J gene TRBJ2-3, with D tentatively TRBD1 (5 bases). This CDR3 is 20 amino acids long. Germline V gene lookup returns CDR1 LNHNV and CDR2 YYDKDF (reference sequence). The V end lost 0 bases, the J end lost 0 bases, and 22 bases lay between the germline ends. In nucleotides, the CDR3 is TGTGCCACCAGCAGAGAACCTAGTTTAAAGGACACTACTAGCACAGATACGCAGTATTTT. Protein product: CATSREPSLKDTTSTDTQYF. The whole variable domain, remainder taken from reference TRBV15 and TRBJ2-3, is DAMVIQNPRYQVTQFGKPVTLSCSQTLNHNVMYWYQQKSSQAPKLLFHYYDKDFNNEADTPDNFQSRRPNTSFCFLDIRSPGLGDTAMYLCATSREPSLKDTTSTDTQYFGPGTRLTVL.

The chain carries TRBV10-3 and TRBJ2-7; D may be TRBD2 (7 bases). The end of the DNA fits TRBJ2-5 better, so the J call may be wrong. The CDR3 has 15 amino acids. CDR1 is ENHRY and CDR2 is SYGVKD in the germline V gene. The CDR3 region is CAISEQGRGGETQYF. CDR3 nucleotide sequence: TGTGCCATCAGTGAGCAGGGGCGCGGGGGAGAGACCCAGTACTTC.

This chain joins TRBV27 and TRBJ2-6; possibly TRBD1 or TRBD2 for D (5 bases each). CDR3 length equals 16 residues. Trimming removed 2 bases from V and 0 bases from J, with 8 bases in between. Germline V gene data show CDR1 as MNHEY and CDR2 as SMNVEV (reference sequence). CDR3 nucleotides: TGTGCCAGCAGTTTAATGGGGGACTCTGGGGCCAACGTCCTGACTTTC. Protein product: CASSLMGDSGANVLTF.

The rearrangement uses TRBV27 and TRBJ1-2; D gene uncertain. The CDR3 has 16 amino acids. Trimming removed 6 bases at V and 0 bases at J, with 17 bases between. Germline V gene sequence: CDR1 MNHEY, CDR2 SMNVEV (reference sequence). The CDR3, as DNA: TGTGCCAGCAGCCCTAGACTCCCTGGCTCTAACTATGGCTACACCTTC. Translating gives CASSPRLPGSNYGYTF.

As regards this clonotype: The junction departs from the called germline gene at one end, perhaps through a read error. The rearrangement uses TRBV12-3 or TRBV12-4 and TRBJ1-4; no definite D call. The CDR3 runs 11 residues. In DNA form, the CDR3 reads TGTGCCGGCAGCGAACAGAACAAACTGTTTTTT. It specifies CAGSEQNKLFF.

CDR3 region: CASSQGSGQTSTDTQYF. For the CDR3, the DNA is TGTGCCAGCAGCCAAGGCTCAGGGCAAACTAGCACAGATACGCAGTATTTT. The chain joins TRBV14 to TRBJ2-3, with a possible D match to TRBD1 (5 bases). The V end lost 1 base, the J end lost 0 bases, and 14 bases lay between the germline ends. Germline V lookup: CDR1 SGHDN, CDR2 FVKESK. The CDR3 consists of 17 residues.

This clonotype was observed a handful of times. The V call is TRBV10-2, the J call TRBJ2-5; tentatively, D is TRBD1 (6 bases). Germline CDR1 and CDR2: WSHSY and SAAADI. Deletions cut 4 bases from V and 3 bases from J, with 9 bases between. The CDR3 spans 13 residues. The CDR3 sequence is CASSGNREETQYF. CDR3 in DNA: TGCGCCAGCAGTGGGAACAGGGAAGAGACCCAGTACTTC.

This clonotype occurred a few times. This chain uses TRBV20-1 with TRBJ2-3; D call uncertain. Per the germline V gene, CDR1 is DFQATT and CDR2 is SNEGSKA (reference sequence). V lost 6 bases and J 4 bases, leaving 14 bases between the germline ends. The length of the CDR3 is 13 residues. Here the CDR3 reads CSASQSSADTQYF. In nucleotides, the CDR3 is TGCAGTGCCAGCCAGTCCAGTGCAGATACGCAGTATTTT.

This clonotype was seen repeatedly, ten times or more. The genes are TRBV2 and TRBJ2-7; 7 bases agree with TRBD1. Germline V gene lookup returns CDR1 SNHLY and CDR2 FYNNEI. V lost 6 bases and J lost 2; bases outside the gene matches: 7. The CDR3 totals 14 residues. The CDR3 sequence: CASRGQFLTYEQYF. The CDR3 DNA sequence: TGTGCCAGCAGGGGACAGTTTTTAACCTACGAGCAGTACTTC.

CDR3 amino acids: CASNRGGAPYEQYF. The CDR3 region has the DNA TGTGCCAGCAATCGAGGAGGGGCCCCCTACGAGCAGTACTTC. The rearrangement links TRBV28 to TRBJ2-7, with D possibly TRBD2 on 6 matching bases. Germline loops: CDR1 MDHEN, CDR2 SYDVKM. The germline V and J ends were trimmed by 7 bases and 2 bases, with 15 bases remaining between them. There are 14 residues in the CDR3. Complete variable domain (other parts from reference TRBV28 and TRBJ2-7): DVKVTQSSRYLVKRTGEKVFLECVQDMDHENMFWYRQDPGLGLRLIYFSYDVKMKEKGDIPEGYSVSREKKERFSLILESASTNQTSMYLCASNRGGAPYEQYFGPGTRLTVT.

In this sample, this clonotype turned up many times. CDR3 DNA: TGCGCCAGCAGCTTCGGGACAGGGGAAGAGACCCAGTACTTC. This encodes CASSFGTGEETQYF. The chain joins TRBV5-1 to TRBJ2-5, with 10 positions matching TRBD1. CDR3 size: 14 residues. Trimming cost V 2 bases and J 3 bases; bases outside gene matches: 1. Germline CDR1 and CDR2: SGHRS and YFSETQ.

V usage is TRBV7-2 and J usage is TRBJ2-7, with a possible D match to TRBD2 (5 bases). V lost 2 bases to trimming and J lost 2 bases, with 16 bases between them. CDR1 is SGHTA, CDR2 FQGNSA, per germline. This CDR3 spans 16 amino acids. The CDR3 region is CASSLFGTGSTYEQYF. The DNA of the CDR3 is TGTGCCAGCAGCTTATTTGGTACGGGGAGCACCTACGAGCAGTACTTC.

The rearrangement joins TRBV20-1 to TRBJ2-5; the D gene is possibly TRBD2 (5 bases). Trimming cost V 3 bases and J 5 bases, with 7 bases left between them. This CDR3 has 11 residues. CDR1 and CDR2 (germline): DFQATT, SNEGSKA (reference sequence). The CDR3 DNA follows: TGCAGTGCTAGTAGCGTGGAGACCCAGTACTTC. This codes for CSASSVETQYF.

This clonotype was seen only a few times. The chain has TRBV5-1 and TRBJ2-7; TRBD1 might be the D (5 bases). The length of the CDR3 is 14 residues. Trimming cost V 3 bases and J 5 bases, with 15 bases left between them. Germline V CDR1 and CDR2: SGHRS, YFSETQ. The CDR3 DNA sequence: TGCGCCAGCAGCTGGGGCCCGAACCGAGACGAGCAGTACTTC. It encodes CASSWGPNRDEQYF.

The V call is TRBV20-1, the J call TRBJ2-1; the match to TRBD2 covers 8 bases. The germline gives CDR1 DFQATT, CDR2 SNEGSKA (reference sequence). J lost 8 bases, V lost 5 bases, and 17 bases had no gene match. The CDR3 covers 16 residues. This chain's CDR3 is CSAHRMGGGPGDEQFF. CDR3 in DNA: TGCAGTGCTCACCGCATGGGCGGGGGGCCCGGAGATGAGCAGTTCTTC.